One sample yielded the 25 T cell receptor beta chains listed below, sequenced in a study of blood T cell repertoires in COVID-19. Some clones are missing from TCRdb's copy, which holds only in-frame ones; the method was immunoSEQ multiplex PCR. The sample holds 250,000 or so clones; around 86% are singletons and the top ten take 8.5% to 9%. The sample comprised peripheral blood. The origin of the receptors is a man aged 35 to 55 with active or convalescent COVID-19.

In this sample, this clone turned up once. The chain combines TRBV19 with TRBJ1-3; D perhaps matches TRBD1 (5 bases). Trimming removed 9 bases at V and 0 bases at J, with 12 bases between. The germline V gene encodes CDR1 LNHDA and CDR2 SQIVND (reference sequence). The CDR3 spans 14 residues. CDR3 nucleotides: TGTGCCAGCAAAACAGGAAGCTCTGGAAACACCATATATTTT. Amino acid sequence: CASKTGSSGNTIYF. Full variable domain (remainder filled in from reference TRBV19 and TRBJ1-3): DGGITQSPKYLFRKEGQNVTLSCEQNLNHDAMYWYRQDPGQGLRLIYYSQIVNDFQKGDIAEGYSVSREKKESFPLTVTSAQKNPTAFYLCASKTGSSGNTIYFGEGSWLTVV.

The chain recombines TRBV5-1 with TRBJ2-2; D is uncertain. CDR1 SGHRS and CDR2 YFSETQ come from the germline V gene. The ends were cut back, 3 bases at V and 0 bases at J, with 12 bases in the middle. The CDR3 runs to 16 residues. CDR3 bases: TGCGCCAGCAGCTACGTGACTGGTGCGAACACCGGGGAGCTGTTTTTT. It specifies CASSYVTGANTGELFF.

In regard to this clone: The junction departs from germline at one end; a sequencing error may be responsible. The CDR3 nucleotides are TGTGCCGGCAGTGAAATAGGGGAAAGTAATTCACCCCTCCACTTT. It codes for CAGSEIGESNSPLHF. This sequence joins TRBV2 and TRBJ1-6, with D perhaps matching TRBD1 (5 bases). The CDR3 length is 15 residues. Germline V lookup: CDR1 SNHLY, CDR2 FYNNEI.

To note about this clone: At one of its ends the junction is not consistent with the germline gene, which may arise from a read error. This sequence joins TRBV28 and TRBJ2-5; TRBD2 agrees at 10 bases. Germline V gene data show CDR1 as MDHEN and CDR2 as SYDVKM. The CDR3 length is 11 residues. The CDR3 here is CASSFGLAEHF. The CDR3 nucleotides read TGTGCCAGCAGTTTTGGACTAGCGGAGCACTTC. Together with reference TRBV28 and TRBJ2-5, the CDR3 gives the full variable domain: DVKVTQSSRYLVKRTGEKVFLECVQDMDHENMFWYRQDPGLGLRLIYFSYDVKMKEKGDIPEGYSVSREKKERFSLILESASTNQTSMYLCASSFGLAEHFGPGTRLLVL.

Turning to this clone: The same CDR3 is also encoded by other DNA sequences in this sample. The gene calls are TRBV5-1 and TRBJ2-1; tentative D call: TRBD1 (6 bases). Germline-derived CDR1 and CDR2 are SGHRS and YFSETQ. The length of the CDR3 is 13 residues. Trimming left V 0 bases short and J 6 bases short, with 7 bases between. DNA of the CDR3: TGCGCCAGCAGCTTGGTACAGGGCAATGAGCAGTTCTTC. Translated: CASSLVQGNEQFF.

The V gene is TRBV29-1, the J gene TRBJ1-1; D is uncertain. The V gene lost 4 bases and the J gene lost 1 base, with 7 bases spanning the gap. Germline CDR1 reads SQVTM; CDR2 reads ANQGSEA. The CDR3 runs 12 residues. CDR3 nucleotides: TGCAGCGTTGGTGGTAGGAACACTGAAGCTTTCTTT. This codes for CSVGGRNTEAFF.

The CDR3 DNA is TGCAGTGCCAGTGGGACTAGCGCTTTCCAAGAGACCCAGTACTTC. Translated, it gives CSASGTSAFQETQYF. V gene TRBV20-1 combines with J gene TRBJ2-5, with 10 bases that match TRBD2. The germline V gene encodes CDR1 DFQATT and CDR2 SNEGSKA (reference sequence). This CDR3 contains 15 residues. Losses at the gene ends were 6 bases for V and 1 base for J; bases not matched to a gene: 8.

In its sample, this clone was seen once. DNA for the CDR3: TGCGCCAGCAGCCGCCCCGGGTCTGTCAATAGCAATCAGCCCCAGCATTTT. It translates to CASSRPGSVNSNQPQHF. The chain employs TRBV5-1 and TRBJ1-5; D ambiguous. The CDR3 is made up of 17 amino acids. Germline V gives CDR1 SGHRS, CDR2 YFSETQ. Deletions cut 4 bases from V and 0 bases from J, with 17 bases between.

This sequence joins TRBV6-5 and TRBJ1-1; no definite D call. The CDR3 has 13 amino acids. Trimming removed 3 bases from V and 3 bases from J, with 8 bases in between. CDR1 is MNHEY and CDR2 is SVGAGI in the germline V gene. DNA of the CDR3: TGTGCCAGCAGTTATTTGGCGGACACTGAAGCTTTCTTT. The encoded protein is CASSYLADTEAFF.

The V gene is TRBV6-5, the J gene TRBJ2-1, with 10 bases that match TRBD2. Looked up from germline, CDR1 is MNHEY and CDR2 is SVGAGI. This CDR3 is built from 14 residues. With V trimmed by 6 bases and J by 4 bases, 3 bases remained unmatched. The CDR3 DNA follows: TGTGCCAGCAGACTAGCGGGGACTTACAATGAGCAGTTCTTC. This encodes CASRLAGTYNEQFF.

The rearrangement uses TRBV11-2 and TRBJ2-3, with D perhaps TRBD2 (6 bases). The CDR3 has 12 amino acids. The germline V gene has CDR1 SGHAT and CDR2 FQNNGV. Trimming removed 5 bases from V and 6 bases from J, with 9 bases in between. The CDR3 bases are TGTGCCAGCAGCCGAGGGACTGATACGCAGTATTTT. Protein: CASSRGTDTQYF.

The chain combines TRBV5-1 with TRBJ1-1; 9 nucleotides align to TRBD1. Unmatched junction bases numbered 6, after V lost 4 bases and J lost 5 bases. The CDR3 runs to 14 residues. Germline V gene sequence: CDR1 SGHRS, CDR2 YFSETQ. The chain's CDR3 is CASSGGQGETEAFF. CDR3 coding DNA: TGCGCCAGCAGCGGGGGACAGGGTGAGACTGAAGCTTTCTTT.

The chain couples TRBV28 to TRBJ2-7; 11 bases map to TRBD1. This CDR3 comprises 17 residues. The junction had 10 bases not matched to a gene; V was cut back by 2 bases and J by 4 bases. Germline-derived CDR1 and CDR2 are MDHEN and SYDVKM. The CDR3 DNA reads as TGTGCCAGCAGTTTAGTCTACTGGGACAGGGGGGAGTACGAGCAGTACTTC. Translated, it gives CASSLVYWDRGEYEQYF. The whole variable domain, remainder taken from reference TRBV28 and TRBJ2-7, is DVKVTQSSRYLVKRTGEKVFLECVQDMDHENMFWYRQDPGLGLRLIYFSYDVKMKEKGDIPEGYSVSREKKERFSLILESASTNQTSMYLCASSLVYWDRGEYEQYFGPGTRLTVT.

V and J are TRBV4-2 and TRBJ2-5; D is ambiguous. Germline-derived CDR1 and CDR2 are LGHNA and YNFKEQ. The V end lost 1 base, the J end lost 3 bases, and 6 bases lay between the germline ends. This CDR3 is 13 amino acids long. CDR3 protein: CASSQAVEETQYF. CDR3 coding DNA: TGTGCCAGCAGCCAAGCGGTTGAAGAGACCCAGTACTTC.

This chain connects TRBV19 to TRBJ2-7; possible D gene TRBD1, 5 bases. Germline lookup yields CDR1 LNHDA and CDR2 SQIVND (reference sequence). V was shortened by 6 bases and J by 5 bases, with 17 bases between the two germline ends. The CDR3 has 14 residues. Here the CDR3 reads CASSPLEGAHEQYF. The CDR3 DNA reads as TGTGCCAGTAGCCCGCTGGAAGGGGCCCACGAGCAGTACTTC. The entire variable domain, with the rest obtained from reference TRBV19 and TRBJ2-7, is as follows: DGGITQSPKYLFRKEGQNVTLSCEQNLNHDAMYWYRQDPGQGLRLIYYSQIVNDFQKGDIAEGYSVSREKKESFPLTVTSAQKNPTAFYLCASSPLEGAHEQYFGPGTRLTVT.

The CDR3, as DNA: TGTGCCAGCAGTGAGCTAGCGGGGGCAGATACGCAGTATTTT. This gives the protein CASSELAGADTQYF. This rearrangement joins TRBV6-4 to TRBJ2-3, with 10 bases that match TRBD2. Germline assignment: CDR1 MRHNA and CDR2 SNTAGT. V was clipped by 3 bases and J by 4 bases; unmatched bases: 1. CDR3 size: 14 residues.

The chain has TRBV13 and TRBJ2-7; 11 bases are shared with TRBD1. The junction had 8 bases not matched to a gene; V was cut back by 5 bases and J by 5 bases. The V gene's germline CDR1 is PRHDT and CDR2 FYEKMQ (reference sequence). This CDR3 has 15 residues. The CDR3 region is CASSPGQGDLHEQYF. The CDR3 DNA reads as TGTGCCAGCAGCCCGGGACAGGGGGACCTACACGAGCAGTACTTC.

This clone was counted once. The chain employs TRBV4-1 and TRBJ1-2, with 8 nucleotides matching TRBD1. The CDR3 is 16 amino acids. The ends lost 0 bases at V and 4 bases at J; junction bases unmatched: 7. Germline CDR1 and CDR2: MGHRA and YSYEKL. The CDR3 nucleotides read TGCGCCAGCAGCCAAGAAGACAGGGGTGGAATCTATGGCTACACCTTC. Translating gives CASSQEDRGGIYGYTF.

The chain combines TRBV6-6 with TRBJ2-1; tentatively, D is TRBD2 (5 bases). V was cut by 7 bases and J by 2 bases, with 12 bases left in between. The CDR3 is 14 residues long. The germline V gene has CDR1 MNHNY and CDR2 SVGAGI (reference sequence). The CDR3 loop reads CASNGKRAYNEQFF. Written as DNA, the CDR3 is TGTGCCAGCAACGGGAAGAGGGCCTACAATGAGCAGTTCTTC.

The chain couples TRBV11-2 to TRBJ2-5; 7 nucleotides line up with TRBD2. V dropped 1 base and J dropped 7; count of bases not matched to a gene: 9. Germline values: CDR1 SGHAT, CDR2 FQNNGV. This CDR3 contains 15 residues. This CDR3 is CASSLVGYPGGTQYF. The DNA of the CDR3 is TGTGCCAGCAGCTTAGTCGGCTACCCGGGGGGGACCCAGTACTTC.

The chain recombines TRBV9 with TRBJ1-4, with 8 nucleotides matching TRBD1. V gave up 3 bases and J gave up 4 bases; unmatched junction bases: 2. The CDR3 is 14 residues long. Germline CDR1 and CDR2: SGDLS and YYNGEE. CDR3 sequence reads: CASSGGQDNEKLFF. In nucleotides, the CDR3 is TGTGCCAGCAGCGGGGGACAGGATAATGAAAAACTGTTTTTT.

This chain uses TRBV27 with TRBJ1-5, with no clear D. CDR3 size: 10 residues. Germline loops: CDR1 MNHEY, CDR2 SMNVEV (reference sequence). V was cut by 8 bases and J by 4 bases, with 3 bases left in between. Here the CDR3 reads CASPNQPQHF. The CDR3 bases are TGTGCCAGCCCTAATCAGCCCCAGCATTTT.

By proportion, this clone is medium-sized. The V gene is TRBV9, the J gene TRBJ1-6; D unresolved. Per the germline V gene, CDR1 is SGDLS and CDR2 is YYNGEE. Trimming removed 0 bases at V and 5 bases at J, with 9 bases between. The length of the CDR3 is 15 residues. CDR3 DNA: TGTGCCAGCAGCGTAGACGGAGTTCATAATTCACCCCTCCACTTT. Amino acid sequence: CASSVDGVHNSPLHF.

The V gene is TRBV13, the J gene TRBJ2-7, with a weak D call TRBD2 (5 bases). Germline V CDR1 and CDR2: PRHDT, FYEKMQ (reference sequence). This CDR3 contains 15 residues. V gave up 2 bases and J gave up 4 bases, with 15 bases separating them. The CDR3 spells CASSLNGRASYEQYF. The CDR3 nucleotides are TGTGCCAGCAGCTTAAATGGGCGGGCATCGTACGAGCAGTACTTC.

The chain recombines TRBV24-1 with TRBJ2-6; D call uncertain. Germline V gene sequence: CDR1 KGHDR, CDR2 SFDVKD. CDR3 length: 16 residues. The V and J ends lost 6 bases and 0 bases respectively, with 11 bases between them. CDR3: CATSPHGFSGANVLTF. In DNA, the CDR3 is TGTGCCACCAGTCCACACGGGTTCTCTGGGGCCAACGTCCTGACTTTC.